This T cell receptor (beta chain) was sequenced in a study of blood T cell repertoires in COVID-19. Study-level background: The analysed material was cDNA or gDNA that came from T cells, B-cell-depleted T cells, or PBMCs.

Source study methods: Amplifying reference gene primers gave estimates of nucleated cell counts. The table came from immunoSEQ multiplex PCR; TCRdb's copy has only in-frame clones and leaves some out. V and J calls and clone size are as listed in that table; D and trimming were resolved from the DNA. The sample consists of 130,000 or so clones, 86% of them appearing once. This clone was detected a few times. Trimming shortened V by 5 bases and J by 4 bases, and 17 bases separated the two germline ends. Germline V gene lookup returns CDR1 MGHDK and CDR2 SYGVNS. The CDR3 contains 15 residues. Sequenced material: peripheral blood. The sequence came from a man aged 35 to 55 with acute or convalescent COVID-19. This sequence joins TRBV25-1 and TRBJ1-1, with a possible D match to TRBD1 (5 bases). CDR3 protein: CASSLLDQGGTEAFF. CDR3 coding DNA: TGTGCCAGCAGTCTCTTGGATCAGGGAGGCACTGAAGCTTTCTTT.